A single sample is the source of the 15 T cell receptor beta chains below, sequenced in a study of blood T cell repertoires in COVID-19. TCRdb's table, derived via immunoSEQ multiplex PCR, lists solely in-frame clones and lacks some. The sample includes about 64,000 clones, more than 75% of them seen just once. Sequencing was done on a sample of peripheral blood. The source of these receptors is a man between 60 and 75 years old with COVID-19, enrolled during active disease.

This clone was seen only a few times. V usage is TRBV11-2 and J usage is TRBJ1-5, with 7 positions matching TRBD1. V gave up 5 bases and J gave up 6 bases; unmatched junction bases: 7. CDR1 and CDR2 from the germline V gene are SGHAT and FQNNGV. There are 14 residues in the CDR3. The CDR3 DNA reads TGTGCCAGCAGCCGACAGGGTGCCGGTCAGCCCCAGCATTTT. Protein: CASSRQGAGQPQHF.

This rearrangement joins TRBV27 to TRBJ1-5; D is possibly TRBD1 (6 bases). This CDR3 contains 16 residues. Trimming stripped 3 bases from V and 2 bases from J, with 14 bases between. Germline-derived CDR1 and CDR2 are MNHEY and SMNVEV (reference sequence). CDR3 in DNA: TGTGCCAGCAGTTTTTACGGACCAGGGGGCAATCAGCCCCAGCATTTT. It encodes CASSFYGPGGNQPQHF.

Only one count was recorded for this clone. V usage is TRBV6-6 and J usage is TRBJ1-2; a possible D gene is TRBD1 (6 bases). V lost 8 bases and J 6 bases, leaving 16 bases between the germline ends. Germline lookup yields CDR1 MNHNY and CDR2 SVGAGI (reference sequence). The CDR3 runs 13 residues. The CDR3 bases are TGTGCCAGCGGGTCAACAGGGTACAATGGCTACACCTTC. Protein sequence: CASGSTGYNGYTF.

This clone was detected only a few times. The rearrangement uses TRBV5-6 and TRBJ1-2; D is uncertain. The CDR3 runs to 12 residues. V was shortened by 2 bases and J by 2 bases, with 4 bases between the two germline ends. Germline V lookup: CDR1 SGHDT, CDR2 YYEEEE. The CDR3 sequence is CASSFQNYGYTF. The CDR3 bases are TGTGCCAGCAGCTTTCAGAACTATGGCTACACCTTC.

This clone was seen only once. The chain carries TRBV19 and TRBJ1-2, with D possibly being TRBD1 (6 bases). The CDR3 consists of 12 residues. The V and J ends lost 3 bases and 7 bases respectively, with 9 bases between them. Germline CDR1 is LNHDA and CDR2 is SQIVND (reference sequence). The CDR3 protein is CASSIGGLGYTF. The CDR3 DNA reads as TGTGCCAGTAGTATCGGGGGGCTTGGCTACACCTTC.

The chain combines TRBV12-3 or TRBV12-4 with TRBJ1-2; D may be TRBD1 (5 bases). This CDR3 has 12 residues. Trimming shortened V by 8 bases and J by 3 bases, and 10 bases separated the two germline ends. CDR3: CASRARDYGYTF. CDR3 coding DNA: TGTGCCAGCCGGGCCAGGGACTATGGCTACACCTTC.

This chain joins TRBV10-1 and TRBJ2-2, with 9 bases that match TRBD2. The CDR3 covers 15 residues. Per the germline V gene, CDR1 is WNHNN and CDR2 is SYGVQD (reference sequence). With 3 bases clipped from V and 3 bases from J, the junction kept 2 bases outside the gene matches. CDR3 sequence (DNA): TGCGCCAGCAGTGAAGGCGGGAGGGACACCGGGGAGCTGTTTTTT. This sequence encodes CASSEGGRDTGELFF.

The genes are TRBV7-7 and TRBJ2-5; 10 bases agree with TRBD1. This CDR3 comprises 15 residues. Germline CDR1 reads SSHAT; CDR2 reads FNYEAQ (reference sequence). V was pared by 5 bases and J by 5 bases, with 8 bases of the junction left unmatched. The CDR3 DNA sequence: TGTGCCAGCAGCCTGGGGGGACAGGGGATGGAGACCCAGTACTTC. Protein sequence: CASSLGGQGMETQYF.

This chain connects TRBV9 to TRBJ1-1, with D unclear. Germline CDR1 and CDR2: SGDLS and YYNGEE. This CDR3 has 14 amino acids. V lost 4 bases and J 0 bases, leaving 10 bases between the germline ends. CDR3 residues: CASSFRQMNTEAFF. CDR3 nucleotide sequence: TGTGCCAGCAGCTTTAGACAAATGAACACTGAAGCTTTCTTT.

Note on this clone: A read error may account for a junction end that differs from germline. This chain joins TRBV7-2 and TRBJ2-3, with a possible D match to TRBD1 (5 bases). Germline lookup yields CDR1 SGHTA and CDR2 FQGNSA. CDR3 length equals 14 residues. CDR3 protein: CASNLRGPADTQYF. DNA for the CDR3: TGTGCCAGCAACTTAAGGGGCCCCGCAGATACGCAGTATTTT.

V and J are TRBV7-3 and TRBJ2-3, with 7 positions matching TRBD1. The length of the CDR3 is 13 residues. V lost 4 bases and J lost 6; bases outside the gene matches: 4. Germline CDR1 and CDR2: SGHTA and FQGTGA. DNA for the CDR3: TGTGCCAGCAGCTCTACAGGGGCGGATACGCAGTATTTT. Amino acids: CASSSTGADTQYF. Based on the CDR3 plus reference TRBV7-3 and TRBJ2-3, the full variable domain is GAGVSQTPSNKVTEKGKYVELRCDPISGHTALYWYRQSLGQGPEFLIYFQGTGAADDSGLPNDRFFAVRPEGSVSTLKIQRTERGDSAVYLCASSSTGADTQYFGPGTRLTVL.

The chain links TRBV4-1 to TRBJ1-3; TRBD1 matches 9 bases. Germline CDR1 and CDR2: MGHRA and YSYEKL. The J segment lost 3 bases and the V segment lost 5 bases, leaving 11 bases of the junction unmatched. CDR3 size: 17 residues. CDR3 in amino acids: CASSSASTGGGGNTIYF. As DNA, the CDR3 is TGCGCCAGCAGCAGCGCTTCAACAGGGGGCGGTGGAAACACCATATATTTT.

This clone was counted only a few times. This chain uses TRBV6-5 with TRBJ1-1, with 7 bases lining up with TRBD1. V was pared by 8 bases and J by 2 bases, with 11 bases of the junction left unmatched. The CDR3 has 15 amino acids. CDR1 and CDR2 (germline): MNHEY, SVGAGI. The CDR3 coding sequence is TGTGCCAGCTTTCCTCGGACAGGAGGAAACACTGAAGCTTTCTTT. This encodes CASFPRTGGNTEAFF.

The gene calls are TRBV5-4 and TRBJ1-1; tentative D call: TRBD1 (6 bases). Between the trimmed V and J ends, which lost 3 bases and 3 bases, there was a span of 6 bases. The germline CDR1 and CDR2 sequences are SGHNT and YYREEE (reference sequence). The CDR3 runs to 12 residues. The CDR3 loop reads CASSSGDTEAFF. DNA for the CDR3: TGTGCCAGCAGCTCAGGGGACACTGAAGCTTTCTTT.

This clone was picked up a small number of times. The chain uses TRBV3-1 (or the pseudogene TRBV3-2) and TRBJ1-1; D is undetermined. CDR1 LGHDT and CDR2 YNNKEL come from the germline V gene (reference sequence). Trimming stripped 0 bases from V and 4 bases from J, with 9 bases between. This CDR3 has 14 residues. CDR3 nucleotide sequence: TGTGCCAGCAGCCAAGAGGGCGCAGGCACTGAAGCTTTCTTT. Protein product: CASSQEGAGTEAFF.